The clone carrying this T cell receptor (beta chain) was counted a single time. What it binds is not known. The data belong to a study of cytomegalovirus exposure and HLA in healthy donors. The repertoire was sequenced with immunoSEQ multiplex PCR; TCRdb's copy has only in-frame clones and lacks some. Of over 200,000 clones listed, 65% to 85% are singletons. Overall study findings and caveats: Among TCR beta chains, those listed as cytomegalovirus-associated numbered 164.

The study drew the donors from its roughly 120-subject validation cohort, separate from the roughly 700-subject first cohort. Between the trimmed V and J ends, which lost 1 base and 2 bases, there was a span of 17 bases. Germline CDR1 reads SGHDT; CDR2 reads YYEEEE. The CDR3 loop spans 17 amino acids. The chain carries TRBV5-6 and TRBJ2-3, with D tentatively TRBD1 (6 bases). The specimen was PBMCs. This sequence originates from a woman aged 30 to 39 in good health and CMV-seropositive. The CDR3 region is CASSLMGANLLTDTQYF. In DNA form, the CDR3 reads TGTGCCAGCAGCTTGATGGGGGCCAACCTACTCACAGATACGCAGTATTTT.